Sequencing of this T cell receptor beta chain was carried out in a study of T cell responses to AZD1222 COVID-19 vaccine. Findings of the study overall: Two doses of AZD1222 preceded a rise in Spike-specific TCR breadth and depth.

With respect to this clone: Its antigen is as yet unknown.

Only in-frame clones appear in the TCRdb table, and some are missing; sequencing was by immunoSEQ multiplex PCR. This sample has over 130,000 clones, with 92% found just once. This clonotype originated in an adult who received the AZD1222 COVID-19 vaccine. The material sequenced was peripheral blood, taken 28 days after the second AZD1222 dose.

In DNA, the CDR3 is TGTGCCAGCAGCCTAATGGGGGCTAAACTGTTTTTT. This translates into CASSLMGAKLFF. The chain joins TRBV12-3 or TRBV12-4 to TRBJ1-4, with D possibly being TRBD1 (6 bases). This CDR3 is 12 amino acids long. V lost 6 bases, J lost 11 bases, and 13 bases lay in between.